Presented here are 25 T cell receptor beta chains from one specimen sequenced in a study of blood T cell repertoires in COVID-19. Only in-frame clones appear in the TCRdb table, and some are missing; sequencing was by immunoSEQ multiplex PCR. The sample carries 170,000 or so clones, more than 75% recorded once. Sequences were obtained from peripheral blood. Every receptor here comes from a man aged 55 to 69 with COVID-19, enrolled during active disease.

The rearrangement uses TRBV7-8 and TRBJ2-3, with TRBD1 as a possible D gene (5 bases). The germline CDR1 and CDR2 sequences are SGHVS and FQNEAQ. The CDR3 consists of 15 residues. Trimming pared 5 bases from V and 4 bases from J, leaving 16 bases between. CDR3 sequence: CASSEGRGWADTQYF. CDR3 nucleotide sequence: TGTGCCAGCAGCGAAGGAAGGGGCTGGGCAGATACGCAGTATTTT.

The chain carries TRBV29-1 and TRBJ1-6; TRBD1 aligns across 7 bases. From germline, CDR1 is SQVTM and CDR2 ANQGSEA. The V segment lost 7 bases and the J segment 6 bases; nucleotides outside the gene matches: 6. CDR3 length equals 13 residues. CDR3 sequence reads: CSGRTGANSPLHF. The CDR3 DNA reads as TGCAGCGGTAGGACAGGAGCTAATTCACCCCTCCACTTT.

This clone occurred once. This sequence joins TRBV28 and TRBJ1-4, with 8 bases identical to TRBD1. This CDR3 spans 15 amino acids. Losses at the gene ends were 8 bases for V and 0 bases for J; bases not matched to a gene: 5. From germline, CDR1 is MDHEN and CDR2 SYDVKM. The CDR3, as DNA: TGTGCCAGCCGGACAGGGACCGCAACTAATGAAAAACTGTTTTTT. This translates into CASRTGTATNEKLFF.

The chain uses TRBV2 and TRBJ1-5; TRBD1 agrees at 8 bases. Germline values: CDR1 SNHLY, CDR2 FYNNEI. J gave up 2 bases and V 5 bases, and 5 bases lay outside the gene matches. The CDR3 runs 15 residues. The CDR3 loop reads CASSSGQGGNQPQHF. CDR3 in DNA: TGTGCCAGCAGTAGCGGACAGGGCGGCAATCAGCCCCAGCATTTT.

This clone has only one observation. This sequence joins TRBV5-5 and TRBJ1-1; 7 positions match TRBD1. This CDR3 is built from 15 residues. CDR1 and CDR2 from the germline V gene are SGHKS and YYEKEE (reference sequence). The trim removed 4 bases at V and 13 bases at J, leaving 19 bases unmatched. CDR3 protein: CASSLTGFTAQGDFF. As DNA, the CDR3 is TGTGCCAGCAGCCTTACAGGGTTTACGGCCCAGGGGGATTTCTTT.

This rearrangement joins TRBV7-2 to TRBJ1-3; 7 nucleotides align to TRBD1. V shed 4 bases and J 0 bases; nucleotides not matched to a gene: 3. Germline V CDR1 and CDR2: SGHTA, FQGNSA. CDR3 length: 15 residues. DNA of the CDR3: TGTGCCAGCAGCTCGGACAGGTCCTCTGGAAACACCATATATTTT. It codes for CASSSDRSSGNTIYF.

This chain joins TRBV1 and TRBJ2-1; the table calls TRBD1, which could not be checked here. TRBV1 corresponds to a pseudogene. This CDR3 is 15 amino acids long. The DNA of the CDR3 is TGCACCAGCAGCCTGGACAGGGGCCTATCCAGTGAGCAGTTCTTC. Protein: CTSSLDRGLSSEQFF.

This chain joins TRBV7-2 and TRBJ1-2; tentative D call: TRBD1 (5 bases). CDR1 is SGHTA, CDR2 FQGNSA, per germline. CDR3 length: 14 residues. The V end was cut by 2 bases, the J end by 4 bases, with 11 bases between. CDR3 bases: TGTGCCAGCAGCTTACCGGCAGGGCCCTATGGCTACACCTTC. It encodes CASSLPAGPYGYTF.

The chain uses TRBV6-2 or TRBV6-3 and TRBJ2-3, with D possibly being TRBD2 (6 bases). Germline loops: CDR1 MNHEY, CDR2 SVGEGT. The CDR3 loop spans 15 amino acids. V lost 2 bases to trimming and J lost 5 bases, with 14 bases between them. DNA of the CDR3: TGTGCCAGCAGTTACGGGCTAGCGATCAAAGATACGCAGTATTTT. This sequence encodes CASSYGLAIKDTQYF.

The rearrangement joins TRBV18 to TRBJ1-2; D call uncertain. The CDR3 totals 13 residues. The ends were cut back, 3 bases at V and 4 bases at J, with 9 bases in the middle. Germline V gene sequence: CDR1 KGHSH, CDR2 LQKENI. The CDR3 DNA reads TGTGCCAGCTCACCTGGACTCCGCTATGGCTACACCTTC. Its translation is CASSPGLRYGYTF.

V gene TRBV7-3 combines with J gene TRBJ2-1; 7 positions agree with TRBD2. The CDR3 is 16 residues long. Trimming cost V 4 bases and J 5 bases; bases outside gene matches: 11. Germline V gene sequence: CDR1 SGHTA, CDR2 FQGTGA. The CDR3 region is CASSSSTGLLDNEQFF. The CDR3 DNA is TGTGCCAGCAGCTCCTCGACGGGACTACTAGACAATGAGCAGTTCTTC.

V is TRBV18 and J is TRBJ2-7; a weak D match, TRBD1 (6 bases). Germline V CDR1 and CDR2: KGHSH, LQKENI. This CDR3 is built from 15 residues. Trimming removed 4 bases from V and 0 bases from J, with 13 bases in between. Here the CDR3 reads CASSHAGTNSYEQYF. The CDR3 nucleotides read TGTGCCAGCTCACACGCCGGGACAAACTCCTACGAGCAGTACTTC.

The chain carries TRBV3-1 (or the pseudogene TRBV3-2) and TRBJ1-1; TRBD1 is a possible D gene (5 bases). V was shortened by 0 bases and J by 0 bases, with 11 bases between the two germline ends. This CDR3 has 16 residues. Germline V CDR1 and CDR2: LGHDT, YNNKEL (reference sequence). CDR3 protein: CASSQDGQGLNTEAFF. The CDR3 bases are TGTGCCAGCAGCCAAGACGGGCAGGGATTGAACACTGAAGCTTTCTTT.

The V call is TRBV18, the J call TRBJ1-5; D is ambiguous. V was pared by 2 bases and J by 6 bases, with 8 bases between. The length of the CDR3 is 13 residues. Per the germline V gene, CDR1 is KGHSH and CDR2 is LQKENI. The CDR3 region has the DNA TGTGCCAGCTCACCAAGTAGTGGTCAGCCCCAGCATTTT. Encoded protein: CASSPSSGQPQHF.

The rearrangement links TRBV28 to TRBJ1-2, with TRBD1 matching 8 bases. The germline gives CDR1 MDHEN, CDR2 SYDVKM. The CDR3 has 14 residues. Losses at the gene ends were 3 bases for V and 7 bases for J; bases not matched to a gene: 7. CDR3 nucleotide sequence: TGTGCCAGCAGTTTCCGCAGGGGGCAGAGTGGCTACACCTTC. As protein: CASSFRRGQSGYTF.

The rearrangement uses TRBV4-2 and TRBJ1-2, with D possibly TRBD1 on 6 matching bases. Looked up from germline, CDR1 is LGHNA and CDR2 is YNFKEQ. This CDR3 is 14 amino acids long. The ends were cut back, 2 bases at V and 4 bases at J, with 11 bases in the middle. CDR3 amino acids: CASSQNREIYGYTF. CDR3 nucleotides: TGTGCCAGCAGCCAAAACAGGGAAATCTATGGCTACACCTTC.

This rearrangement joins TRBV7-2 to TRBJ1-4; unclear D gene. Per germline, CDR1 SGHTA and CDR2 FQGNSA. The CDR3 totals 14 residues. V was pared by 1 base and J by 10 bases, with 13 bases between. CDR3 in amino acids: CASSLVEGGGKLFF. The CDR3 bases are TGTGCCAGCAGCTTAGTGGAGGGTGGCGGAAAACTGTTTTTT.

This clone was observed a handful of times. The chain employs TRBV7-9 and TRBJ2-1; D is possibly TRBD1 (6 bases). Trimming stripped 2 bases from V and 0 bases from J, with 17 bases between. Germline V gene data show CDR1 as SEHNR and CDR2 as FQNEAQ (reference sequence). The CDR3 runs to 18 residues. The CDR3 is CASSLKAGTLSSYNEQFF. CDR3 coding DNA: TGTGCCAGCAGCTTAAAAGCAGGGACACTTAGCTCCTACAATGAGCAGTTCTTC.

This chain connects TRBV5-1 to TRBJ1-1, with D maybe TRBD1 (5 bases). The CDR3 spans 14 residues. V lost 0 bases to trimming and J lost 3 bases, with 9 bases between them. Germline-derived CDR1 and CDR2 are SGHRS and YFSETQ. CDR3 in amino acids: CASSLGQTYTEAFF. As DNA, the CDR3 is TGCGCCAGCAGCTTGGGACAGACATACACTGAAGCTTTCTTT.

This clone came up once. V is TRBV7-2 and J is TRBJ1-5; no reliable D call. V dropped 4 bases and J dropped 7 bases, with 11 bases sitting between them. The germline V gene encodes CDR1 SGHTA and CDR2 FQGNSA. The CDR3 is 13 residues long. CDR3 in amino acids: CASSWAGRQPQHF. The CDR3 nucleotides read TGTGCCAGCAGCTGGGCGGGGAGGCAGCCCCAGCATTTT.

The genes are TRBV11-2 and TRBJ1-2; 8 bases match TRBD1. Germline CDR1 is SGHAT and CDR2 is FQNNGV. The ends lost 2 bases at V and 4 bases at J; junction bases unmatched: 12. The CDR3 spans 17 residues. CDR3 nucleotide sequence: TGTGCCAGCAGCTTAAGGTTCCCGGACAGGGAGTCCTATGGCTACACCTTC. This gives the protein CASSLRFPDRESYGYTF.

The chain employs TRBV14 and TRBJ1-1, with 7 bases fitting TRBD1. After removal of 3 bases from V and 3 bases from J, the junction contained 4 bases not matched to a gene. This CDR3 region has 14 residues. Germline CDR1 SGHDN, CDR2 FVKESK. The DNA for the CDR3 is TGTGCCAGCAGCCACCTACAGGGGTACACTGAAGCTTTCTTT. The encoded protein is CASSHLQGYTEAFF.

The count of this clone is one. The rearrangement links TRBV7-9 to TRBJ2-3; 7 bases fit TRBD1. Germline V CDR1 and CDR2: SEHNR, FQNEAQ (reference sequence). Trimming removed 5 bases from V and 3 bases from J; junction bases left unmatched: 11. The CDR3 length is 16 residues. The DNA of the CDR3 is TGTGCCAGCAGCCAGCACCGGACAGGTTCGACAGATACGCAGTATTTT. As protein: CASSQHRTGSTDTQYF.

The V and J genes are TRBV6-5 and TRBJ2-1; the D gene is possibly TRBD2 (6 bases). Per germline, CDR1 MNHEY and CDR2 SVGAGI. The ends were cut back, 0 bases at V and 4 bases at J, with 13 bases in the middle. The CDR3 runs to 16 residues. The CDR3: CASSYSFQRAYNEQFF. Written as DNA, the CDR3 is TGTGCCAGCAGTTACTCTTTCCAGCGGGCGTACAATGAGCAGTTCTTC.

The rearrangement uses TRBV28 and TRBJ1-5; no reliable D call. The V gene lost 5 bases and the J gene lost 6 bases, with 8 bases spanning the gap. From germline, CDR1 is MDHEN and CDR2 SYDVKM. There are 12 residues in the CDR3. The CDR3 protein is CASSQVTQPQHF. The CDR3 DNA reads TGTGCCAGCAGTCAGGTCACTCAGCCCCAGCATTTT.